Sequencing of this T cell receptor beta chain was carried out in a study of blood T cell repertoires in COVID-19. Libraries were prepared by immunoSEQ multiplex PCR; TCRdb keeps only in-frame clonotypes and omits some of them. The profile shows about 150,000 clones, 70% to 90% of them singletons. The CDR3 is made up of 15 amino acids. With 7 bases clipped from V and 6 bases from J, the junction kept 11 bases outside the gene matches. The germline gives CDR1 MNHEY, CDR2 SVGAGI. The clonotype comes from a woman aged 70-85 years with acute or convalescent COVID-19. The chain is built from TRBV6-5 and TRBJ2-1, with 8 bases fitting TRBD2. Sample: peripheral blood. The CDR3 region has the DNA TGTGCCAGCATTCCCTTCGGGACTAGTCTCAATGAGCAGTTCTTC. Amino acids: CASIPFGTSLNEQFF.